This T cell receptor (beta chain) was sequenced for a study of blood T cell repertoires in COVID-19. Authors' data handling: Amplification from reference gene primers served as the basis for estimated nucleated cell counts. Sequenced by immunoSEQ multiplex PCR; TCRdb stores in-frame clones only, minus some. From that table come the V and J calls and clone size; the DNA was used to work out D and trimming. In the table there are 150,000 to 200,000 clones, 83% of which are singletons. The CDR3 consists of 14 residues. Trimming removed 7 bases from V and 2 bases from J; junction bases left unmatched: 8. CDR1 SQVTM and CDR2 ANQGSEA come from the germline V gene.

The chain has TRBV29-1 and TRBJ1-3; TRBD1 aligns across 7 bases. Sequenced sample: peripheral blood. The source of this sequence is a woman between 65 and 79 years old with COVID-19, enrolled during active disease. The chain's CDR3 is CSGVLTGPGNTIYF. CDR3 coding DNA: TGCAGCGGGGTCCTGACAGGGCCTGGAAACACCATATATTTT.